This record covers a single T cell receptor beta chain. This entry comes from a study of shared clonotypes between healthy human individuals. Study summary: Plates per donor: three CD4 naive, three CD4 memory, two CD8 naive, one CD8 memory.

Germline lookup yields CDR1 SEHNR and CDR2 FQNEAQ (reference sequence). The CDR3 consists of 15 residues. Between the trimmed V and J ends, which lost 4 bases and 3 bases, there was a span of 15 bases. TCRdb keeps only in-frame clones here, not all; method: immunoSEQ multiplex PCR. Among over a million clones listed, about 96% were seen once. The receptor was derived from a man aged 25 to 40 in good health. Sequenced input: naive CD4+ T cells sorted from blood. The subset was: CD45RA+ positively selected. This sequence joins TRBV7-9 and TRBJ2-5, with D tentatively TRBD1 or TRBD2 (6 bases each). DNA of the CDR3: TGTGCCAGCAGCTCCCGTGGGGGGCTCGAAGAGACCCAGTACTTC. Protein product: CASSSRGGLEETQYF.